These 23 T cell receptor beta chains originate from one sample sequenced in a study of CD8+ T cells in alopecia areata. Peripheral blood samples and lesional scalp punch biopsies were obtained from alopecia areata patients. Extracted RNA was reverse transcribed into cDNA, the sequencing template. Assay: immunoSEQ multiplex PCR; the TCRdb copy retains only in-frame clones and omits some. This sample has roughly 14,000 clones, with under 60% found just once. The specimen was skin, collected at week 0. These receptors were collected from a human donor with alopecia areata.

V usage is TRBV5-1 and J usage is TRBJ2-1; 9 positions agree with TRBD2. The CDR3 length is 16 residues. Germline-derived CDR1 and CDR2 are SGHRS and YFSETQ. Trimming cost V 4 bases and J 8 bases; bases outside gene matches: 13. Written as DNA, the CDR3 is TGCGCCAGCAGCGCCCTAGGGCGGGGGGGTGGTGATGAGCAGTTCTTC. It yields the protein CASSALGRGGGDEQFF.

Written as DNA, the CDR3 is TGTGCCAGCAGTTACAGGACCGGGGCCTACAATGAGCAGTTCTTC. It codes for CASSYRTGAYNEQFF. The rearrangement joins TRBV27 to TRBJ2-1; D possibly matches TRBD1 or TRBD2 (5 bases each). CDR1 and CDR2 (germline): MNHEY, SMNVEV (reference sequence). Trimming cost V 4 bases and J 2 bases, with 12 bases left between them. This CDR3 is built from 15 residues.

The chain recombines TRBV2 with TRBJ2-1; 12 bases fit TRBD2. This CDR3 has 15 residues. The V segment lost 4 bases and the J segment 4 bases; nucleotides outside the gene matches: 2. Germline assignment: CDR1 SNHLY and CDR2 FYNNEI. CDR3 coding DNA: TGTGCCAGCAGTGGCGGACTAGCGGGGTACAATGAGCAGTTCTTC. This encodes CASSGGLAGYNEQFF.

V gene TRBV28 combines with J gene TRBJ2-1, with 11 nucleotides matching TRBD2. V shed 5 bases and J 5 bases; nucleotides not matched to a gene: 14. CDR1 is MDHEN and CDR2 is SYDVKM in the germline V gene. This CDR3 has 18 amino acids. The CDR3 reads CASSPFLELLAGDNEQFF. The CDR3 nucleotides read TGTGCCAGCAGTCCCTTTTTGGAACTACTAGCGGGGGACAATGAGCAGTTCTTC. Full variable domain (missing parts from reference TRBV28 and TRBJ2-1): DVKVTQSSRYLVKRTGEKVFLECVQDMDHENMFWYRQDPGLGLRLIYFSYDVKMKEKGDIPEGYSVSREKKERFSLILESASTNQTSMYLCASSPFLELLAGDNEQFFGPGTRLTVL.

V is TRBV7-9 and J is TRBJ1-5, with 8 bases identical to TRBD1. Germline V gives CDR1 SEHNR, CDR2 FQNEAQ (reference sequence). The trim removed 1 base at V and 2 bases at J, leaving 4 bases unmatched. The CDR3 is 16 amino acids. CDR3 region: CASSLGTGSGNQPQHF. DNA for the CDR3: TGTGCCAGCAGCTTAGGGACAGGGTCCGGCAATCAGCCCCAGCATTTT.

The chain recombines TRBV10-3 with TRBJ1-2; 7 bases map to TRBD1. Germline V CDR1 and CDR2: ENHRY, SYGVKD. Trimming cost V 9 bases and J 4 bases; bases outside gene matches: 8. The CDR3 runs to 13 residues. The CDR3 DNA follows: TGTGCCATGGAGGGGGCCTCCGGCTATGGCTACACCTTC. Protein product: CAMEGASGYGYTF.

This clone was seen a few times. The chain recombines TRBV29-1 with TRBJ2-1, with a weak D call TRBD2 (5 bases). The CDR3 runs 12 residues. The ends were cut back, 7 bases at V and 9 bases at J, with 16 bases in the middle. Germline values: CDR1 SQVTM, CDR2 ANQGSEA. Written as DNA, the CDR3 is TGCAGCGAGGACTCGGGTGGTGGTGAGCAGTTCTTC. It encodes CSEDSGGGEQFF.

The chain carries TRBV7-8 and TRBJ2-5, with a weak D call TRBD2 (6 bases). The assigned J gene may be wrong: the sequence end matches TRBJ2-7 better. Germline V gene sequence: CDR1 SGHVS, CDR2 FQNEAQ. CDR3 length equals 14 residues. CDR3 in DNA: TGTGCCAGCAGCAGGACTATCCGCACCTACGAGCAGTACTTC. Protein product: CASSRTIRTYEQYF.

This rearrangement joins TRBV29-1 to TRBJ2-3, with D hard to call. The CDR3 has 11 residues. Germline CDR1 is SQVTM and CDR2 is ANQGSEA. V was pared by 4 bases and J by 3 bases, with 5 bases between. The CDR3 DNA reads TGCAGCGTTGTAACGACAGATACGCAGTATTTT. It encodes CSVVTTDTQYF.

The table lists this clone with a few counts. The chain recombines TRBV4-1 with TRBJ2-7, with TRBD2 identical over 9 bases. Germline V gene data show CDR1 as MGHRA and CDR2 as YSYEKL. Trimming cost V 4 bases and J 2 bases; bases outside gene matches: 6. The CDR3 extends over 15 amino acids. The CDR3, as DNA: TGCGCCAGCAGCCTCAATAGCGGGGGTACCTACGAGCAGTACTTC. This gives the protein CASSLNSGGTYEQYF.

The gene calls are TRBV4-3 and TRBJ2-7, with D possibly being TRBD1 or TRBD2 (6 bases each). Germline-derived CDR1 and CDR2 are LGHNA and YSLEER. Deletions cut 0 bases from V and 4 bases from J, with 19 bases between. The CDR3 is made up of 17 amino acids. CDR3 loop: CASSQDGLWRGVYEQYF. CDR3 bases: TGCGCCAGCAGCCAAGATGGTCTCTGGAGGGGGGTTTACGAGCAGTACTTC.

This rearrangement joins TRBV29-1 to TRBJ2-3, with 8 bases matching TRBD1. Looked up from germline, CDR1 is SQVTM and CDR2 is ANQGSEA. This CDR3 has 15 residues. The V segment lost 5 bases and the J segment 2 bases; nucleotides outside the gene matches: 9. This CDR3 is CSVFKDRVFTDTQYF. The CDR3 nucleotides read TGCAGCGTTTTTAAGGACAGGGTTTTCACAGATACGCAGTATTTT.

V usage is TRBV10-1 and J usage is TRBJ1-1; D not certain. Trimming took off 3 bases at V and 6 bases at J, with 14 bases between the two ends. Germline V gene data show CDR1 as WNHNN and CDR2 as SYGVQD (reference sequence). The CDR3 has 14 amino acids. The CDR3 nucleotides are TGCGCCAGCAGTGAAAAGCGTGGAGTTCCTGAAGCTTTCTTT. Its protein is CASSEKRGVPEAFF.

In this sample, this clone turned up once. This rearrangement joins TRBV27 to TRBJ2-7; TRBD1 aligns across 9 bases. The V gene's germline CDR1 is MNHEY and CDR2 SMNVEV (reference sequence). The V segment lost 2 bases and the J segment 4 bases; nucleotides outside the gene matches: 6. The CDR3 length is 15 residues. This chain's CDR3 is CASSLGGTGLYEQYF. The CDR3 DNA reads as TGTGCCAGCAGTTTAGGGGGGACAGGGCTTTACGAGCAGTACTTC.

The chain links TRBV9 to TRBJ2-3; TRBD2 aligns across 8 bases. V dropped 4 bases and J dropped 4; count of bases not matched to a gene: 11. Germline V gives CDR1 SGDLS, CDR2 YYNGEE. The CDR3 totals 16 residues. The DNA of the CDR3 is TGTGCCAGCAGCACCCCCGGGGGGGTCTATCCAGATACGCAGTATTTT. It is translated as CASSTPGGVYPDTQYF.

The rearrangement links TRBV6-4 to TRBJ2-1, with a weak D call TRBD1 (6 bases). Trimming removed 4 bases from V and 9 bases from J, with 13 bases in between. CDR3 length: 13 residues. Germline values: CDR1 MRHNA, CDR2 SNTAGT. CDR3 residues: CASSGHEQGEQFF. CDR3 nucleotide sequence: TGTGCCAGCAGTGGACATGAACAGGGTGAGCAGTTCTTC.

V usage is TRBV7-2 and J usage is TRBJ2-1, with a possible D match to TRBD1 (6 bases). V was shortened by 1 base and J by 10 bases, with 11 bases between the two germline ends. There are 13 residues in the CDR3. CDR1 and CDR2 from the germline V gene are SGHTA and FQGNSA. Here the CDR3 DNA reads TGTGCCAGCAGCTTAGGGGGACACCTGGAGCAGTTCTTC. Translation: CASSLGGHLEQFF.

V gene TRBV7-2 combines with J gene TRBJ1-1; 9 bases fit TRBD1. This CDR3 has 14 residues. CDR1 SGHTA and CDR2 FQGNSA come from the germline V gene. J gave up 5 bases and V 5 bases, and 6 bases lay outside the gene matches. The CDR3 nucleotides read TGTGCCAGCAGCCGGGACAGGGATCTGACTGAAGCTTTCTTT. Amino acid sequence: CASSRDRDLTEAFF. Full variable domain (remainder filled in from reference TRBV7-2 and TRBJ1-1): GAGVSQSPSNKVTEKGKDVELRCDPISGHTALYWYRQSLGQGLEFLIYFQGNSAPDKSGLPSDRFSAERTGGSVSTLTIQRTQQEDSAVYLCASSRDRDLTEAFFGQGTRLTVV.

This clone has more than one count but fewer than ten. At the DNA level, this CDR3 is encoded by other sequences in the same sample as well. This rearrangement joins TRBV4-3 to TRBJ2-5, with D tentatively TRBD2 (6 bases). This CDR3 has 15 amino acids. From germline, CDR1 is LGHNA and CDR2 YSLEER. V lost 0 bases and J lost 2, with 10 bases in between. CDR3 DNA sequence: TGCGCCAGCAGCCAAGATCGGCGGGGTCAAGAGACCCAGTACTTC. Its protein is CASSQDRRGQETQYF.

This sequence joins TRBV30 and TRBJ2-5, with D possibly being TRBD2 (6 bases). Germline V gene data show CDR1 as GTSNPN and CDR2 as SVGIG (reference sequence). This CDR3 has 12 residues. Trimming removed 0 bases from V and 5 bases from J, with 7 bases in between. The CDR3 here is CAWSVGGETQYF. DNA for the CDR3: TGTGCCTGGAGTGTAGGAGGGGAGACCCAGTACTTC.

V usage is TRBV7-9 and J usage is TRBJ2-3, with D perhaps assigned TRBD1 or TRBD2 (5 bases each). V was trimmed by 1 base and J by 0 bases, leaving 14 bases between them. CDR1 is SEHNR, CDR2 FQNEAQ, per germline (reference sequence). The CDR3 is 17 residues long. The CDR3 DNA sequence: TGTGCCAGCAGCTTAGAACGGTCGGGGCGAAGCACAGATACGCAGTATTTT. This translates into CASSLERSGRSTDTQYF.

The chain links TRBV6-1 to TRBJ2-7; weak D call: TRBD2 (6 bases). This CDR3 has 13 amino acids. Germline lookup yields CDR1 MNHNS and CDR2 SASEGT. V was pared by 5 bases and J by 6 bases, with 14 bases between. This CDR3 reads CASSPEGLSEQYF. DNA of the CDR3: TGTGCCAGCAGTCCCGAGGGACTCTCCGAGCAGTACTTC.

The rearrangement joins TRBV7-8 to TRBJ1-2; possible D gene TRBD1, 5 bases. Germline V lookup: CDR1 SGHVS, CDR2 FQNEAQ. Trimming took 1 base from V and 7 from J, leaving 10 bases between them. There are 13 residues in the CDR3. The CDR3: CASSLVQGVGYTF. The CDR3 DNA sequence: TGTGCCAGCAGCTTAGTTCAGGGAGTTGGCTACACCTTC.